The 17 T cell receptor beta chains below all came from one sample that was sequenced in a study of T cell responses to AZD1222 COVID-19 vaccine. Clones were read by immunoSEQ multiplex PCR, and TCRdb kept only the in-frame ones, dropping some. The sample has fewer than 150,000 clones; less than 90% are singletons. The sequenced sample was peripheral blood, obtained on day 0 of AZD1222 vaccination. The receptors come from an adult in good health.

This chain links TRBV5-6 with TRBJ2-7; maybe TRBD1 (8 bases). The CDR3 runs 14 residues. Germline CDR1 reads SGHDT; CDR2 reads YYEEEE. The ends were cut back, 4 bases at V and 2 bases at J, with 13 bases in the middle. CDR3 nucleotides: TGTGCCAGCAGCCGCACAGGGGGGGCCTACGAGCAGTACTTC. Encoded protein: CASSRTGGAYEQYF.

The rearrangement links TRBV11-2 to TRBJ2-7, with 7 nucleotides matching TRBD2. Losses at the gene ends were 2 bases for V and 3 bases for J; bases not matched to a gene: 10. CDR3 size: 16 residues. CDR1 and CDR2 (germline): SGHAT, FQNNGV. The DNA of the CDR3 is TGTGCCAGCAGCTTATCGTATCCTAGCGGCATCTACGAGCAGTACTTC. It is translated as CASSLSYPSGIYEQYF.

V is TRBV4-2 and J is TRBJ2-7; D unclear. V was clipped by 0 bases and J by 2 bases, with 11 bases between them. Germline V CDR1 and CDR2: LGHNA, YNFKEQ. The CDR3 is made up of 15 amino acids. CDR3: CASSQERRSPYEQYF. The DNA of the CDR3 is TGTGCCAGCAGCCAAGAAAGGCGATCTCCCTACGAGCAGTACTTC.

V is TRBV5-6 and J is TRBJ2-3, with D hard to call. This CDR3 region has 15 residues. Germline V gives CDR1 SGHDT, CDR2 YYEEEE. V lost 0 bases and J lost 2, with 10 bases in between. CDR3 DNA sequence: TGTGCCAGCAGCTTGGATGTGTCTGTCACAGATACGCAGTATTTT. Residues: CASSLDVSVTDTQYF.

V and J are TRBV6-5 and TRBJ2-2; D gene unclear. The CDR3 totals 14 residues. Trimming cost V 7 bases and J 5 bases, with 14 bases left between them. CDR1 and CDR2 from the germline V gene are MNHEY and SVGAGI. The CDR3 DNA is TGTGCCAGCATTGCACTAATGGGAACCGGGGAGCTGTTTTTT. Protein sequence: CASIALMGTGELFF.

This clone came up a few times. The chain links TRBV14 to TRBJ1-1, with unresolved D. Trimming took 4 bases from V and 0 from J, leaving 6 bases between them. CDR1 and CDR2 from the germline V gene are SGHDN and FVKESK. The CDR3 length is 13 residues. CDR3 nucleotide sequence: TGTGCCAGCAGCCGGGAAATGAACACTGAAGCTTTCTTT. This encodes CASSREMNTEAFF.

The genes are TRBV18 and TRBJ2-6; D perhaps matches TRBD1 (6 bases). Germline CDR1 and CDR2: KGHSH and LQKENI. V dropped 5 bases and J dropped 4 bases, with 12 bases sitting between them. CDR3 length equals 15 residues. The CDR3 here is CASSSYRDGANVLTF. CDR3 sequence (DNA): TGTGCCAGCTCAAGTTACAGGGACGGGGCCAACGTCCTGACTTTC.

This chain links TRBV6-2 or TRBV6-3 with TRBJ2-7; D could derive from TRBD1 or TRBD2 (6 bases each). CDR1 and CDR2 from the germline V gene are MNHEY and SVGEGT. The V gene lost 5 bases and the J gene lost 3 bases, with 17 bases spanning the gap. The CDR3 has 15 residues. In DNA form, the CDR3 reads TGTGCCAGCAGTGCCACCGGGAGAGGGGGCTACGAGCAGTACTTC. The encoded protein is CASSATGRGGYEQYF.

The chain uses TRBV12-3 or TRBV12-4 and TRBJ2-5; D is uncertain. V dropped 1 base and J dropped 4 bases, with 7 bases sitting between them. The CDR3 length is 13 residues. The DNA of the CDR3 is TGTGCCAGCAGTTTAGTCAGGACAGAGACCCAGTACTTC. Protein sequence: CASSLVRTETQYF.

The chain recombines TRBV27 with TRBJ1-2; D call uncertain. The germline CDR1 and CDR2 sequences are MNHEY and SMNVEV (reference sequence). The germline V and J ends were trimmed by 1 base and 6 bases, with 9 bases remaining between them. This CDR3 spans 13 amino acids. Here the CDR3 DNA reads TGTGCCAGCAGTTTATTTACAGTTAATGGCTACACCTTC. Its protein product is CASSLFTVNGYTF.

This rearrangement joins TRBV28 to TRBJ1-6; TRBD1 is a possible D gene (6 bases). The CDR3 sequence is 14 residues long. The V gene lost 2 bases and the J gene lost 7 bases, with 9 bases spanning the gap. Germline CDR1 MDHEN, CDR2 SYDVKM. The CDR3 DNA follows: TGTGCCAGCAGTTTACACAGGGACAATTCACCCCTCCACTTT. Translation gives CASSLHRDNSPLHF.

This clone has just a few counts. The chain recombines TRBV18 with TRBJ1-1; D not certain. CDR1 is KGHSH, CDR2 LQKENI, per germline. V gave up 1 base and J gave up 0 bases, with 9 bases separating them. The CDR3 contains 15 residues. CDR3 in DNA: TGTGCCAGCTCACCACGGGCAGATTTGAACACTGAAGCTTTCTTT. Translating gives CASSPRADLNTEAFF.

The CDR3 sequence: CASSYSRGLAVFTDTQYF. For the CDR3, the DNA is TGTGCCAGCAGTTACTCGCGCGGACTAGCGGTTTTCACAGATACGCAGTATTTT. V usage is TRBV6-2 or TRBV6-3 and J usage is TRBJ2-3; 10 positions agree with TRBD2. V was clipped by 0 bases and J by 2 bases; unmatched bases: 8. Looked up from germline, CDR1 is MNHEY and CDR2 is SVGEGT. This CDR3 comprises 18 residues.

The chain combines TRBV6-1 with TRBJ1-5; D possibly corresponds to TRBD1 (5 bases). Germline CDR1 MNHNS, CDR2 SASEGT. Trimming stripped 0 bases from V and 10 bases from J, with 16 bases between. The length of the CDR3 is 15 residues. The CDR3 region is CASSEARVGTSPQHF. The CDR3 DNA reads TGTGCCAGCAGTGAAGCCCGGGTTGGGACTTCCCCCCAGCATTTT.

This clone was found a few times. This chain connects TRBV29-1 to TRBJ2-7; 9 positions match TRBD2. V dropped 6 bases and J dropped 2; count of bases not matched to a gene: 8. The germline CDR1 and CDR2 sequences are SQVTM and ANQGSEA. The CDR3 totals 14 residues. The CDR3 protein is CSVAGAGGPYEQYF. The DNA for the CDR3 is TGCAGCGTGGCGGGGGCGGGAGGGCCCTACGAGCAGTACTTC.

V usage is TRBV19 and J usage is TRBJ2-7; 8 positions match TRBD2. The ends lost 4 bases at V and 0 bases at J; junction bases unmatched: 8. Germline V lookup: CDR1 LNHDA, CDR2 SQIVND (reference sequence). The CDR3 is 16 amino acids. The CDR3 protein is CASSRTGLVPSYEQYF. CDR3 coding DNA: TGTGCCAGTAGTAGGACGGGACTAGTCCCCTCCTACGAGCAGTACTTC.

This sequence joins TRBV7-6 and TRBJ2-7; tentative D call: TRBD2 (6 bases). CDR3 length: 15 amino acids. From germline, CDR1 is SGHVS and CDR2 FNYEAQ. The germline V and J ends were trimmed by 4 bases and 0 bases, with 13 bases remaining between them. For the CDR3, the DNA is TGTGCCAGCAGCTCCCGTGCGGGGAGCTCCTACGAGCAGTACTTC. Residues: CASSSRAGSSYEQYF.